This T cell receptor beta chain was retrieved from a study of cytomegalovirus exposure and HLA in healthy donors. Looking at the study overall: Of approximately 400 genotyped donors, roughly 81% clustered with self-reported Caucasian donors. Broader study findings: Later analysis identified a missense DCLRE1C variant that was linked to TCR beta V- and J-gene trimming. HLA-A and HLA-B allele assignments for most subjects were reportedly predicted accurately using TCR beta sequences.

The germline V and J ends were trimmed by 0 bases and 2 bases, with 16 bases remaining between them. Germline CDR1 ENHRY, CDR2 SYGVKD. The CDR3 extends over 17 amino acids. A remark on this clone: Its antigen is undetermined.

This PCR relied on a set of 60 Vbeta primers and 13 Jbeta primers. Some clones are missing from TCRdb's copy, which holds only in-frame ones; the method was immunoSEQ multiplex PCR. This sample's table reports fewer than 70,000 clones. The chain joins TRBV10-3 to TRBJ2-5; possibly TRBD1 for D (5 bases). The sequence was collected from a man under 40 in good health and CMV-seropositive. Sequencing was done on a sample of PBMCs. This chain's CDR3 is CAISESYFVGLQETQYF. CDR3 coding DNA: TGTGCCATCAGTGAGTCGTATTTTGTGGGGCTTCAAGAGACCCAGTACTTC.